This T cell receptor beta chain was obtained from a study of cytomegalovirus exposure and HLA in healthy donors. Between the trimmed V and J ends, which lost 8 bases and 9 bases, there was a span of 23 bases. This CDR3 has 15 amino acids. CDR1 is SGHNT, CDR2 YENEEA, per germline. Primers: 60 Vbeta forward and 13 Jbeta reverse. Sequenced by immunoSEQ multiplex PCR; TCRdb stores in-frame clones only, minus some. The sample contains almost 80,000 clones, 67% of which appear only once. The material sequenced was PBMCs. The chain recombines TRBV11-3 with TRBJ2-1; no firm D call. This sequence originates from a woman aged 45-59 years in good health and CMV-seropositive. The CDR3 loop reads CASAISGGPTFEQFF. In DNA, the CDR3 is TGTGCCAGCGCCATTTCAGGTGGGCCGACATTTGAGCAGTTCTTC.